This T cell receptor (beta chain) was obtained from a study of blood T cell repertoires in COVID-19. On the study more broadly: The origin of the acute and convalescent COVID-19 samples was the United States, Italy and Spain.

Germline CDR1 and CDR2: LNHDA and SQIVND (reference sequence). The CDR3 covers 11 residues. V shed 5 bases and J 14 bases; nucleotides not matched to a gene: 6. This clone has only one observation. Study processing details: Reference gene primers were amplified, and this amplification served to estimate nucleated cell counts. Libraries were prepared by immunoSEQ multiplex PCR; TCRdb keeps only in-frame clonotypes and omits some of them. D and trimming were read from the DNA, whereas the V and J calls and clone size are those reported in that table. The profile shows roughly 82,000 clones, around 80% of them singletons.

The chain links TRBV19 to TRBJ2-4, with 7 bases aligning to TRBD1. This sequence was found in a man between 60 and 75 years old with acute or convalescent COVID-19. Sequencing was done on a sample of peripheral blood. Written as DNA, the CDR3 is TGTGCCAGTAGTCCCGGGACAGTGGAGTACTTC. It codes for CASSPGTVEYF.